These 25 T cell receptor beta chains originate from one sample sequenced in a study of cytomegalovirus exposure and HLA in healthy donors. 13 Jbeta primers and 60 Vbeta primers were used for the PCR. Profiling relied on immunoSEQ multiplex PCR, and the TCRdb table lists in-frame clones only, not all of them. The sample contains around 150,000 clones, roughly four fifths of which appear only once. Sequenced: PBMCs. The receptor source for this set is a woman in her 50s in good health and CMV-seronegative.

This clone was seen only a few times. The J gene is TRBJ1-1, the V gene TRBV9; D ambiguous. Trimming took 2 bases from V and 4 from J, leaving 12 bases between them. The CDR3 length is 14 residues. Germline lookup yields CDR1 SGDLS and CDR2 YYNGEE. Here the CDR3 DNA reads TGTGCCAGCAGCGTGCGGTCGCAGCCCACTGAAGCTTTCTTT. Translated, it gives CASSVRSQPTEAFF.

This clone appeared once. The rearrangement joins TRBV7-9 to TRBJ2-5, with TRBD2 identical over 7 bases. The CDR3 contains 15 residues. Losses at the gene ends were 0 bases for V and 1 base for J; bases not matched to a gene: 2. Germline assignment: CDR1 SEHNR and CDR2 FQNEAQ (reference sequence). The CDR3 reads CASSLARGIQETQYF. CDR3 sequence (DNA): TGTGCCAGCAGCTTAGCGCGGGGGATCCAAGAGACCCAGTACTTC.

This clone appeared a single time. The chain has TRBV2 and TRBJ2-7, with a weak D call TRBD1 (5 bases). The V gene's germline CDR1 is SNHLY and CDR2 FYNNEI. Trimming removed 2 bases from V and 5 bases from J, with 13 bases in between. CDR3 length equals 14 residues. This CDR3 reads CASSEKGLVDEQYF. The CDR3 DNA is TGTGCCAGCAGTGAAAAGGGGTTGGTAGACGAGCAGTACTTC.

V is TRBV2 and J is TRBJ1-5; D gene uncertain. Trimming cost V 6 bases and J 2 bases, with 8 bases left between them. The CDR3 has 13 amino acids. Germline CDR1 is SNHLY and CDR2 is FYNNEI. For the CDR3, the DNA is TGTGCCAGCAGGATGGGCGGCAATCAGCCCCAGCATTTT. It encodes CASRMGGNQPQHF.

There are a few counts of this clone. V is TRBV29-1 and J is TRBJ2-3, with D possibly matching TRBD1 (6 bases). Germline CDR1 is SQVTM and CDR2 is ANQGSEA. V lost 5 bases and J 0 bases, leaving 15 bases between the germline ends. The CDR3 length is 15 residues. CDR3 in amino acids: CSVSTGRTSTDTQYF. CDR3 coding DNA: TGCAGCGTTTCAACAGGGAGAACTAGCACAGATACGCAGTATTTT.

The CDR3, as DNA: TGCGCCAGCAGCCAACCGGGACAGGGACGAACTGAAAAACTGTTTTTT. Its protein is CASSQPGQGRTEKLFF. V usage is TRBV4-1 and J usage is TRBJ1-4, with 9 bases matching TRBD1. The V gene's germline CDR1 is MGHRA and CDR2 YSYEKL. V dropped 2 bases and J dropped 7; count of bases not matched to a gene: 8. This CDR3 has 16 amino acids.

The chain links TRBV6-1 to TRBJ1-2; the D gene is possibly TRBD1 (6 bases). Germline loops: CDR1 MNHNS, CDR2 SASEGT. CDR3 length equals 12 residues. V gave up 8 bases and J gave up 7 bases, with 14 bases separating them. CDR3 nucleotides: TGTGCCAGCCAGGGGTGGGTGGGTGGCTACACCTTC. Residues: CASQGWVGGYTF.

CDR3 nucleotides: TGTGCCAGCAGTACCAGACAGGGAACTAATGAAAAACTGTTTTTT. Amino acids: CASSTRQGTNEKLFF. This chain joins TRBV28 and TRBJ1-4; 7 positions agree with TRBD1. V shed 5 bases, J shed 1 base, and the junction held 4 bases outside the gene matches. Germline assignment: CDR1 MDHEN and CDR2 SYDVKM. This CDR3 is built from 15 residues.

The chain joins TRBV14 to TRBJ1-6, with TRBD1 matching 9 bases. Germline V gives CDR1 SGHDN, CDR2 FVKESK. The CDR3 sequence is 14 residues long. The V gene end was trimmed by 2 bases and the J gene end by 10 bases; junction bases not matched to a gene: 3. CDR3 sequence reads: CASSQNRGHSPLHF. The DNA of the CDR3 is TGTGCCAGCAGCCAAAACAGGGGGCACTCACCCCTCCACTTT.

This chain uses TRBV19 with TRBJ1-2; D remains ambiguous. Germline V gene data show CDR1 as LNHDA and CDR2 as SQIVND (reference sequence). V gave up 3 bases and J gave up 6 bases, with 11 bases separating them. This CDR3 contains 13 residues. CDR3 loop: CASSIQERNGYTF. CDR3 DNA sequence: TGTGCCAGTAGTATCCAAGAGAGGAATGGCTACACCTTC.

The chain joins TRBV14 to TRBJ2-1; D may be TRBD1 (6 bases). Germline-derived CDR1 and CDR2 are SGHDN and FVKESK. The CDR3 has 14 amino acids. Trimming left V 3 bases short and J 1 base short, with 7 bases between. The CDR3 coding sequence is TGTGCCAGCAGCCAGGGACAATCCTACAATGAGCAGTTCTTC. It specifies CASSQGQSYNEQFF.

The CDR3: CASSQDLGLAENEQFF. CDR3 DNA sequence: TGCGCCAGCAGCCAAGATTTGGGACTAGCGGAGAATGAGCAGTTCTTC. This chain links TRBV4-1 with TRBJ2-1; 11 nucleotides agree with TRBD2. V lost 0 bases and J lost 7; bases outside the gene matches: 5. The germline gives CDR1 MGHRA, CDR2 YSYEKL. The CDR3 is made up of 16 amino acids.

This clone ranks as hyperexpanded. The genes are TRBV6-4 and TRBJ2-1; 7 positions agree with TRBD2. CDR3 length equals 14 residues. Losses at the gene ends were 2 bases for V and 8 bases for J; bases not matched to a gene: 6. CDR1 is MRHNA, CDR2 SNTAGT, per germline. CDR3 sequence: CASSDGPSGHEQFF. DNA for the CDR3: TGTGCCAGCAGTGACGGGCCTAGCGGCCATGAGCAGTTCTTC.

The rearrangement links TRBV11-3 to TRBJ2-2; TRBD1 matches at 7 bases. CDR1 and CDR2 from the germline V gene are SGHNT and YENEEA. The CDR3 sequence is 14 residues long. V was pared by 8 bases and J by 7 bases, with 10 bases of the junction left unmatched. The CDR3 loop reads CASCRDSGLGELFF. Written as DNA, the CDR3 is TGTGCCAGCTGCCGGGACAGTGGACTCGGGGAGCTGTTTTTT.

The V and J genes are TRBV11-2 and TRBJ2-5; TRBD1 aligns across 8 bases. The CDR3 covers 14 residues. The germline CDR1 and CDR2 sequences are SGHAT and FQNNGV. After removal of 7 bases from V and 4 bases from J, the junction contained 8 bases not matched to a gene. The CDR3 region has the DNA TGTGCCAGCAAACAGACAGGGGAAGGAGAGACCCAGTACTTC. Its protein product is CASKQTGEGETQYF.

J is TRBJ1-2 and V is TRBV4-3; TRBD1 matches 7 bases. There are 14 residues in the CDR3. Trimming took 2 bases from V and 6 from J; bases not matched to a gene: 6. CDR1 and CDR2 from the germline V gene are LGHNA and YSLEER. The CDR3 sequence is CASSQLSGTDGYTF. The CDR3 DNA follows: TGCGCCAGCAGCCAACTAAGTGGGACAGATGGCTACACCTTC.

J is TRBJ1-6 and V is TRBV9; D perhaps matches TRBD1 (6 bases). The CDR3 is made up of 15 amino acids. The germline V gene encodes CDR1 SGDLS and CDR2 YYNGEE. Trimming pared 3 bases from V and 7 bases from J, leaving 14 bases between. The CDR3 region is CASSETTGPNSPLHF. Here the CDR3 DNA reads TGTGCCAGCAGCGAAACGACAGGCCCAAATTCACCCCTCCACTTT.

This clone has a handful of counts. The gene calls are TRBV28 and TRBJ1-6; D gene uncertain. CDR3 length: 15 residues. The ends were cut back, 3 bases at V and 7 bases at J, with 13 bases in the middle. Germline values: CDR1 MDHEN, CDR2 SYDVKM. The CDR3 region is CASSFDVPRNSPLHF. The CDR3 DNA is TGTGCCAGCAGTTTTGACGTACCGCGGAATTCACCCCTCCACTTT.

The V call is TRBV15, the J call TRBJ2-5; 9 positions agree with TRBD2. V shed 0 bases and J 4 bases; nucleotides not matched to a gene: 6. This CDR3 region has 16 residues. Germline V gives CDR1 LNHNV, CDR2 YYDKDF (reference sequence). CDR3: CATSREKGSGGETQYF. The CDR3 DNA reads TGTGCCACCAGCAGAGAAAAAGGTAGCGGGGGAGAGACCCAGTACTTC.

This clone was recorded only once. The rearrangement uses TRBV27 and TRBJ1-5; D is ambiguous. CDR1 is MNHEY, CDR2 SMNVEV, per germline (reference sequence). The CDR3 loop spans 14 amino acids. Trimming took off 4 bases at V and 5 bases at J, with 12 bases between the two ends. The CDR3 region is CASSWSHSHQPQHF. The CDR3 DNA reads TGTGCCAGCAGTTGGTCACATTCGCATCAGCCCCAGCATTTT.

This chain connects TRBV4-2 to TRBJ2-1; 10 nucleotides match TRBD2. The CDR3 runs 16 residues. With 4 bases clipped from V and 4 bases from J, the junction kept 7 bases outside the gene matches. Germline V gives CDR1 LGHNA, CDR2 YNFKEQ. In DNA, the CDR3 is TGTGCCAGCAGCCCGACCAGCGGGGGGGAATACAATGAGCAGTTCTTC. Residues: CASSPTSGGEYNEQFF.

With respect to this clone: This same CDR3 is encoded by further DNA sequences in the sample. The chain is built from TRBV14 and TRBJ1-2, with D perhaps matching TRBD1 (5 bases). The germline CDR1 and CDR2 sequences are SGHDN and FVKESK. CDR3 length: 13 residues. Trimming pared 1 base from V and 2 bases from J, leaving 5 bases between. As DNA, the CDR3 is TGTGCCAGCAGCCAAGGACAGAACTATGGCTACACCTTC. This translates into CASSQGQNYGYTF. Variable domain in full (rest from reference TRBV14 and TRBJ1-2): EAGVTQFPSHSVIEKGQTVTLRCDPISGHDNLYWYRRVMGKEIKFLLHFVKESKQDESGMPNNRFLAERTGGTYSTLKVQPAELEDSGVYFCASSQGQNYGYTFGSGTRLTVV.

This clone was observed once. The V gene is TRBV4-1, the J gene TRBJ1-3, with no clear D. V shed 5 bases and J shed 4 bases, with 12 bases lying between them. This CDR3 has 14 amino acids. The germline CDR1 and CDR2 sequences are MGHRA and YSYEKL. The CDR3, as DNA: TGCGCCAGCAGCTGGCTGGTCGGGGGAAACACCATATATTTT. This sequence encodes CASSWLVGGNTIYF.

V gene TRBV7-9 combines with J gene TRBJ2-5, with 8 bases lining up with TRBD2. Germline CDR1 SEHNR, CDR2 FQNEAQ (reference sequence). The CDR3 spans 15 residues. Germline trimming cut 0 bases from V and 5 bases from J; bases unmatched to any gene: 5. This CDR3 reads CASSLAGTRRETQYF. The CDR3 bases are TGTGCCAGCAGCTTAGCCGGGACTAGAAGGGAGACCCAGTACTTC. The full variable domain, rest sourced from reference TRBV7-9 and TRBJ2-5, is DTGVSQNPRHKITKRGQNVTFRCDPISEHNRLYWYRQTLGQGPEFLTYFQNEAQLEKSRLLSDRFSAERPKGSFSTLEIQRTEQGDSAMYLCASSLAGTRRETQYFGPGTRLLVL.

V gene TRBV4-2 combines with J gene TRBJ2-1; 7 bases are shared with TRBD1. The CDR3 has 14 residues. Germline-derived CDR1 and CDR2 are LGHNA and YNFKEQ. V lost 2 bases to trimming and J lost 6 bases; unmatched junction nucleotides: 4. This CDR3 is CASSQRDSLNEQFF. In DNA, the CDR3 is TGTGCCAGCAGCCAAAGGGACAGCCTCAATGAGCAGTTCTTC.